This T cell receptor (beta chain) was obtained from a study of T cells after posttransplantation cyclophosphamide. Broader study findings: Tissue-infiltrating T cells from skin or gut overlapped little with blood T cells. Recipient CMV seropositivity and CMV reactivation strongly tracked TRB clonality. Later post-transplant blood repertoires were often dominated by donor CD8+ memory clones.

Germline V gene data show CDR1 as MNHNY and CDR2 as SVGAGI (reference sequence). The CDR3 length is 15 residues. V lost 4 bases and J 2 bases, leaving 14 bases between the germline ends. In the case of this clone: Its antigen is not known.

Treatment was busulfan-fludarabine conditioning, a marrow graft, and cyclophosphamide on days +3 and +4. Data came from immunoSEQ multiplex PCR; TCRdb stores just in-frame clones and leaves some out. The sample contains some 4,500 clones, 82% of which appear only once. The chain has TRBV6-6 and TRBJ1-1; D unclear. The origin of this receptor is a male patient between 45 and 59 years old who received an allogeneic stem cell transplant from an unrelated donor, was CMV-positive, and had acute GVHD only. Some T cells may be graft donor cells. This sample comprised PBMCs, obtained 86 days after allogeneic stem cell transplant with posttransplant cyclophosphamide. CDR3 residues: CASSSHTNINTEAFF. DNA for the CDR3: TGTGCCAGCAGTTCGCATACTAATATCAACACTGAAGCTTTCTTT.